This is a list of T cell receptor beta chains from one sample in a study of shared clonotypes between healthy human individuals. Profiled with immunoSEQ multiplex PCR; TCRdb holds only in-frame clones, not every one. The data hold millions of clones, with 95% observed a single time. Sequenced: naive CD4+ T cells sorted from blood. The receptors derive from a man aged 18 to 30 in good health. Each CDR3 is given with its conserved first and last residue. D genes are given only for firm matches. Clone size, where shown, is once, few, many, or a class for clones that have expanded.

clone_size: -; v_call: TRBV7-9; d_call: -; j_call: TRBJ2-7; cdr3_nt: TGTGCCAGCAGCCCGGACCGCCGAGAGCAGTACTTC; cdr3_aa: CASSPDRREQYF
clone_size: -; v_call: TRBV7-3; d_call: -; j_call: TRBJ1-1; cdr3_nt: TGTGCCAGCTCACAGGGACTTGGGACTGAAGCTTTCTTT; cdr3_aa: CASSQGLGTEAFF
clone_size: -; v_call: TRBV5-4; d_call: -; j_call: TRBJ2-3; cdr3_nt: TGTGCCAGCAGCACCGGACAGTTCACAGATACGCAGTATTTT; cdr3_aa: CASSTGQFTDTQYF
clone_size: -; v_call: TRBV28; d_call: -; j_call: TRBJ1-1; cdr3_nt: TGTGCCAGCAGTCGGGGGATGAACACTGAAGCTTTCTTT; cdr3_aa: CASSRGMNTEAFF
clone_size: few; v_call: TRBV5-4; d_call: -; j_call: TRBJ1-3; cdr3_nt: TGTGCCAGCGGACGTCGTGGGGGAAGCTCTGGAAACACCATATATTTT; cdr3_aa: CASGRRGGSSGNTIYF
clone_size: once; v_call: TRBV7-2; d_call: -; j_call: TRBJ1-2; cdr3_nt: TGTGCCAGCAGCCCCGACCCCGGAAGCTGGGGAGATGGCTACACCTTC; cdr3_aa: CASSPDPGSWGDGYTF
clone_size: -; v_call: TRBV6-1; d_call: TRBD1; j_call: TRBJ1-4; cdr3_nt: TGTGCCAGTGGGACAGGAGAAAAACTGTTTTTT; cdr3_aa: CASGTGEKLFF
clone_size: -; v_call: TRBV5-6; d_call: TRBD2; j_call: TRBJ2-7; cdr3_nt: TGTGCCAGCAGCGTCGGGAGGGGCCGCTACGAGCAGTACTTC; cdr3_aa: CASSVGRGRYEQYF
clone_size: -; v_call: TRBV5-6; d_call: -; j_call: TRBJ1-1; cdr3_nt: TGTGCCAGCAGTTGGGGATTGAACACTGAAGCTTTCTTT; cdr3_aa: CASSWGLNTEAFF
clone_size: -; v_call: TRBV21-1; d_call: -; j_call: TRBJ1-2; cdr3_nt: TGTGCCAGCAGCAAAGCAACCGGAAAGGGGGATGGCTACACCTTC; cdr3_aa: CASSKATGKGDGYTF
clone_size: -; v_call: TRBV4-2; d_call: TRBD2; j_call: TRBJ2-1; cdr3_nt: TGTGCCAGCAGCCAACTCGAGCGGGGGCTGAATGAGCAGTTCTTC; cdr3_aa: CASSQLERGLNEQFF
clone_size: -; v_call: TRBV19; d_call: -; j_call: TRBJ2-7; cdr3_nt: TGTGCCAGTAGTCTAGGAGGGCAAGGTTCGATTTACGAGCAGTACTTC; cdr3_aa: CASSLGGQGSIYEQYF
clone_size: few; v_call: TRBV6-5; d_call: -; j_call: TRBJ1-6; cdr3_nt: TGTGCCAGCAGGGACTCCATGAATTCACCCCTCCACTTT; cdr3_aa: CASRDSMNSPLHF
clone_size: -; v_call: TRBV6-1; d_call: TRBD2; j_call: TRBJ2-7; cdr3_nt: TGTGCCAGTGGACTAGCGGGAGGGAGCTCCTACGAGCAGTACTTC; cdr3_aa: CASGLAGGSSYEQYF
clone_size: -; v_call: TRBV7-2; d_call: TRBD2; j_call: TRBJ2-7; cdr3_nt: TGTGCCAGCAGCTCACTAGCGGGCCGCTACGAGCAGTACTTC; cdr3_aa: CASSSLAGRYEQYF
clone_size: -; v_call: TRBV7-2; d_call: -; j_call: TRBJ1-2; cdr3_nt: TGTGCCAGCAGCTTGGCAGGGTTGAGTTATGGCTACACCTTC; cdr3_aa: CASSLAGLSYGYTF
clone_size: -; v_call: TRBV4-3; d_call: TRBD2; j_call: TRBJ2-1; cdr3_nt: TGCGCCAGCAGCGAATTAGCCCCGGGACTAGCGGACAATGAGCAGTTCTTC; cdr3_aa: CASSELAPGLADNEQFF
clone_size: -; v_call: TRBV6-5; d_call: -; j_call: TRBJ1-2; cdr3_nt: TGTGCCAGCAGAGCAAAAGGGCTTTCCTATGGCTACACCTTC; cdr3_aa: CASRAKGLSYGYTF
clone_size: -; v_call: TRBV28; d_call: TRBD1; j_call: TRBJ1-1; cdr3_nt: TGTGCCAGCAGCCCGGGACAGGGACCGGGAGCTTTCTTT; cdr3_aa: CASSPGQGPGAFF
clone_size: -; v_call: TRBV11-2; d_call: -; j_call: TRBJ1-6; cdr3_nt: TGTGCCAGCAGCACAAATGGGGTAGTTGCGTCACCCCTCCACTTT; cdr3_aa: CASSTNGVVASPLHF
clone_size: -; v_call: TRBV6-5; d_call: -; j_call: TRBJ2-7; cdr3_nt: TGTGCCAGCAGTTACCAGGGATCCCTTTACTACGAGCAGTACTTC; cdr3_aa: CASSYQGSLYYEQYF
clone_size: -; v_call: TRBV11-1; d_call: -; j_call: TRBJ2-2; cdr3_nt: TGTGCCAGCAGCTTAGAAGGTGGCACCGGGGAGCTGTTTTTT; cdr3_aa: CASSLEGGTGELFF
clone_size: -; v_call: TRBV6-5; d_call: -; j_call: TRBJ1-4; cdr3_nt: TGTGCCAGCAGTTACGCCGGGACTGCCGCCGAAAAACTGTTTTTT; cdr3_aa: CASSYAGTAAEKLFF
clone_size: -; v_call: TRBV25-1; d_call: -; j_call: TRBJ2-5; cdr3_nt: TGTGCCAGCAGTGAACTAGGGGGGACGGGGACCCAGTACTTC; cdr3_aa: CASSELGGTGTQYF
clone_size: -; v_call: TRBV7-2; d_call: TRBD1; j_call: TRBJ2-3; cdr3_nt: TGTGCCAGCAGCCGACAGGGGGCAGATACGCAGTATTTT; cdr3_aa: CASSRQGADTQYF
clone_size: -; v_call: TRBV10-1; d_call: -; j_call: TRBJ2-2; cdr3_nt: TGCGCCAGCAGTGAGTCCTTTCCCGGGGAGCTGTTTTTT; cdr3_aa: CASSESFPGELFF
clone_size: -; v_call: TRBV2; d_call: -; j_call: TRBJ1-4; cdr3_nt: TGTGCACTCACGGGAGGGTCTAATGAAAAACTGTTTTTT; cdr3_aa: CALTGGSNEKLFF
clone_size: -; v_call: TRBV11-2; d_call: TRBD2; j_call: TRBJ2-1; cdr3_nt: TGTGCCAGCGGCCTGGGACTATTGAGGAATGAGCAGTTCTTC; cdr3_aa: CASGLGLLRNEQFF
clone_size: -; v_call: TRBV7-2; d_call: -; j_call: TRBJ2-1; cdr3_nt: TGTGCCAGCAGCTTAAAACTGCCGGGAGGGGGCGAGCAGTTCTTC; cdr3_aa: CASSLKLPGGGEQFF
clone_size: -; v_call: TRBV6-1; d_call: -; j_call: TRBJ2-4; cdr3_nt: TGTGCCAGCAGTGCCCAGGACAGTAAAAACATTCAGTACTTC; cdr3_aa: CASSAQDSKNIQYF
clone_size: -; v_call: TRBV11-2; d_call: TRBD2; j_call: TRBJ2-7; cdr3_nt: TGTGCCAGCAGCTTAGTTGGCCCGGGACTAGCGGGACGCTCCTACGAGCAGTACTTC; cdr3_aa: CASSLVGPGLAGRSYEQYF
clone_size: -; v_call: TRBV7-9; d_call: -; j_call: TRBJ2-2; cdr3_nt: TGTGCCAGCAGCAACAAAGCGGGGAACACCGGGGAGCTGTTTTTT; cdr3_aa: CASSNKAGNTGELFF
clone_size: -; v_call: TRBV19; d_call: -; j_call: TRBJ2-1; cdr3_nt: TGTGCCAGTAGTCTTGCGACCGCGGGGAATGAGCAGTTCTTC; cdr3_aa: CASSLATAGNEQFF
clone_size: -; v_call: TRBV2; d_call: -; j_call: TRBJ2-2; cdr3_nt: TGTGCGGGCGGGTGGATAGCGGCGGCCACCGGGGAGCTGTTTTTT; cdr3_aa: CAGGWIAAATGELFF
clone_size: -; v_call: TRBV5-4; d_call: -; j_call: TRBJ2-7; cdr3_nt: TGTGCCAGCAGCTCGAGGGGGAGCCCCTACGAGCAGTACTTC; cdr3_aa: CASSSRGSPYEQYF
clone_size: -; v_call: TRBV7-9; d_call: -; j_call: TRBJ1-1; cdr3_nt: TGTGCCAGCAGGGTACAGGGAGGATCCACTGAAGCTTTCTTT; cdr3_aa: CASRVQGGSTEAFF
clone_size: once; v_call: TRBV10-3; d_call: -; j_call: TRBJ1-2; cdr3_nt: TGTGCCATCAGCGCCGGGGGCAGGGATTCCTATGGCTACACCTTC; cdr3_aa: CAISAGGRDSYGYTF
clone_size: -; v_call: TRBV29-1; d_call: TRBD1; j_call: TRBJ1-2; cdr3_nt: TGCAGCGTTGAAGATCTTCGGACAGGGGTTTATGGCTACACCTTT; cdr3_aa: CSVEDLRTGVYGYTF
clone_size: -; v_call: TRBV28; d_call: -; j_call: TRBJ1-2; cdr3_nt: TGTGCCAGCAGAAAAGACAGGCCAGTCGGGGGCTACACCTTC; cdr3_aa: CASRKDRPVGGYTF
clone_size: few; v_call: TRBV16; d_call: TRBD1; j_call: TRBJ2-5; cdr3_nt: TGTGCCAGCAGCCAGACTATAAAGGACAGGGGCCTACCGGTGGACCAGTACTTC; cdr3_aa: CASSQTIKDRGLPVDQYF
clone_size: -; v_call: TRBV6-5; d_call: TRBD1; j_call: TRBJ2-7; cdr3_nt: TGTGCCAGCACTCGAGGCGGACAGGGGTCCTACGAGCAGTACTTC; cdr3_aa: CASTRGGQGSYEQYF
clone_size: -; v_call: TRBV5-1; d_call: -; j_call: TRBJ1-5; cdr3_nt: TGCGCCAGCAGCTTGACTAGCAATCAGCCCCAGCATTTT; cdr3_aa: CASSLTSNQPQHF
clone_size: -; v_call: TRBV6-5; d_call: TRBD1; j_call: TRBJ1-6; cdr3_nt: TGTGCCAGCATTAAGGACAGGGGGCTTCATTCACCCCTCCACTTT; cdr3_aa: CASIKDRGLHSPLHF
clone_size: -; v_call: TRBV28; d_call: -; j_call: TRBJ1-2; cdr3_nt: TGTGCCAGCAGTTTAATAGCTGGCGACCGGTATGGCTACACCTTC; cdr3_aa: CASSLIAGDRYGYTF
clone_size: -; v_call: TRBV28; d_call: TRBD2; j_call: TRBJ2-1; cdr3_nt: TGTGCCAGCAGCCTGCCAGGAGCGGGGGTGGATGAGCAGTTCTTC; cdr3_aa: CASSLPGAGVDEQFF
clone_size: -; v_call: TRBV11-3; d_call: -; j_call: TRBJ2-1; cdr3_nt: TGTGCCAGCAGCCGGGACAAGGAGCAGTTCTTC; cdr3_aa: CASSRDKEQFF
clone_size: -; v_call: TRBV9; d_call: -; j_call: TRBJ2-7; cdr3_nt: TGTGCCAGCAGCGTCGGATCCCTCTACGAGCAGTACTTC; cdr3_aa: CASSVGSLYEQYF
clone_size: -; v_call: TRBV25-1; d_call: -; j_call: TRBJ2-1; cdr3_nt: TGTGCCAGCACTAAAGGGGCTTCTACCTACAATGAGCAGTTCTTC; cdr3_aa: CASTKGASTYNEQFF
clone_size: -; v_call: TRBV7-9; d_call: -; j_call: TRBJ1-1; cdr3_nt: TGTGCCAGCAGCTCGTATCAGGGTTCGGGCACTGAAGCTTTCTTT; cdr3_aa: CASSSYQGSGTEAFF
clone_size: -; v_call: TRBV4-3; d_call: -; j_call: TRBJ1-4; cdr3_nt: TGCGCCAGCAGCCCGGGCGGGGCAGCAACTAATGAAAAACTGTTTTTT; cdr3_aa: CASSPGGAATNEKLFF
clone_size: -; v_call: TRBV5-4; d_call: TRBD2; j_call: TRBJ2-1; cdr3_nt: TGTGCCAGCAGCTCGGCGACTAGCGGGAAGTACAATGAGCAGTTCTTC; cdr3_aa: CASSSATSGKYNEQFF
clone_size: -; v_call: TRBV6-5; d_call: -; j_call: TRBJ2-3; cdr3_nt: TGTGCCAGCGGTGATCCTAACACAGATACGCAGTATTTT; cdr3_aa: CASGDPNTDTQYF
clone_size: -; v_call: TRBV18; d_call: -; j_call: TRBJ1-5; cdr3_nt: TGTGCCAGCTCCCAGGGAGAGAGCAATCAGCCCCAGCATTTT; cdr3_aa: CASSQGESNQPQHF
clone_size: -; v_call: TRBV19; d_call: -; j_call: TRBJ2-1; cdr3_nt: TGTGCCAGTAGTATCTTAGCCTCCCTAGGGTACAATGAGCAGTTCTTC; cdr3_aa: CASSILASLGYNEQFF